The clone carrying this T cell receptor beta chain appeared a few times. Its antigen remains unknown. The V end was cut by 6 bases, the J end by 0 bases, with 1 base between. Germline lookup yields CDR1 SGDLS and CDR2 YYNGEE. CDR3 length: 10 amino acids. Each CDR3 protein gets one entry after TCRdb re-called the 5' RACE reads with MiXCR. Of 200,000 to 250,000 distinct CDR3 sequences in the sample, 15% to 20% are singletons; the top ten hold approximately 3.6%. The sample belongs to a study of T-cell memory formation after mild COVID-19. Study results and limitations: Contracting CD4+ clones were located mainly in CM and EM, and CD8+ clones in EMRA. Among clones contracting day 15 to 85, CD4/CD8 was balanced, whereas later expanders leaned CD4+.

This chain connects TRBV9 to TRBJ2-7; D remains ambiguous. What was sequenced was PBMCs or a T cell subset sorted from them (not recorded which). The origin of this receptor is a man between 18 and 29 years old who had mild COVID-19 (a few samples of this study predate the infection). Cell type and time point are not known. The CDR3 DNA is TGTGCCAGCATCTCCTACGAGCAGTACTTC. This encodes CASISYEQYF.